What follows describes a single TCR beta chain. The antigen remains undetermined. This specimen belongs to a study of cytomegalovirus exposure and HLA in healthy donors. The trim removed 2 bases at V and 7 bases at J, leaving 7 bases unmatched. The CDR3 runs 17 residues. Study-level findings and limits: Researchers reported in a later analysis that a missense DCLRE1C variant was tied to TCR beta V- and J-gene trimming. Some highly shared sequence variants likely arose as a pipeline artifact.

The PCR was carried out with 60 Vbeta primers and 13 Jbeta primers. Generated by immunoSEQ multiplex PCR, the TCRdb table keeps only in-frame clones and is missing some. The repertoire table contains about 130,000 clones. All donors participated as healthy donors of bone marrow. The TCR originated in a man aged 18 to 35 in good health and CMV-seronegative. The sequencing input was PBMCs. This chain uses TRBV23-1 with TRBJ1-6; 11 bases fit TRBD1. TRBV23-1 is marked as an open reading frame, function uncertain. CDR3 sequence: CASSQPGQGVWNSPLHF. CDR3 DNA: TGCGCCAGCAGTCAACCGGGACAGGGGGTTTGGAATTCACCCCTCCACTTT.